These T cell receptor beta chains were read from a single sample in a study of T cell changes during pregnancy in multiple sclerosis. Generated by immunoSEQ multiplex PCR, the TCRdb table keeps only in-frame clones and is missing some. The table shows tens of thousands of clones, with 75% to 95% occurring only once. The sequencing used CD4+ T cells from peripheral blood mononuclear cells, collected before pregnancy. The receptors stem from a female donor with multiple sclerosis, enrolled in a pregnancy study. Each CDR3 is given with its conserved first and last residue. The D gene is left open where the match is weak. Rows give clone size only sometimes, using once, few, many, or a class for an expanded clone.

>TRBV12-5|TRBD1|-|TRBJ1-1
CASGLAGTGPNTEAFF
TGTGCTAGTGGTTTGGCGGGGACAGGGCCGAACACTGAAGCTTTCTTT
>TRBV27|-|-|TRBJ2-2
CASRLGRSTGELFF
TGTGCCAGCAGACTAGGACGGAGCACCGGGGAGCTGTTTTTT
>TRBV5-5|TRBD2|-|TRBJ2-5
CASSSSGSKDGWGQETQYF
TGTGCCAGCAGCAGCAGCGGGAGTAAAGACGGTTGGGGGCAAGAGACCCAGTACTTC
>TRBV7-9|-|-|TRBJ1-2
CASSLVGARGYTF
TGTGCCAGCAGCCTGGTGGGGGCGCGGGGCTACACCTTC
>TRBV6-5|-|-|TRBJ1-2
CASLFMTSNYGYTF
TGTGCCAGCCTTTTTATGACATCGAACTATGGCTACACCTTC
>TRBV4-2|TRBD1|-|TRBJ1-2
CASSQDTGGGYTF
TGTGCCAGCAGCCAAGACACAGGGGGAGGCTACACCTTC
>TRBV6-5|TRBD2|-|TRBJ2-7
CASTRTSGYEQYF
TGTGCCAGCACGAGGACTAGCGGCTACGAGCAGTACTTC
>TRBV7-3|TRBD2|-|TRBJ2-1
CASSATSNNEQFF
TGTGCCAGCAGCGCGACTAGCAACAATGAGCAGTTCTTC
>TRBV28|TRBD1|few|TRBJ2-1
CASSPVPQGVRHHEQFF
TGTGCCAGCAGCCCCGTTCCACAGGGGGTGAGGCACCATGAGCAGTTCTTC
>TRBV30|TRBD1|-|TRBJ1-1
CAWRDQDRGHLVAFF
TGTGCCTGGAGAGACCAGGACAGGGGGCATTTAGTAGCTTTCTTT
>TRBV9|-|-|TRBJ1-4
CASNPEKLFF
TGTGCCAGCAATCCGGAAAAACTGTTTTTT
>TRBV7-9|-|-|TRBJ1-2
CASSLPQGLYGYTF
TGTGCCAGCAGCTTACCTCAGGGACTCTATGGCTACACCTTC
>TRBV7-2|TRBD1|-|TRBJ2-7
CASSLAGDRGYEQYF
TGTGCCAGCAGCTTAGCGGGGGACAGGGGTTACGAGCAGTACTTC
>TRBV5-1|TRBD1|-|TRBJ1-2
CASISSPGQGAGGYTF
TGCGCCAGCATCTCCTCCCCGGGACAGGGGGCTGGTGGCTACACCTTC
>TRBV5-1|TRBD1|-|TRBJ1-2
CASSLGQGEVEIYGYTF
TGCGCCAGCAGCTTGGGGCAGGGGGAGGTAGAGATCTATGGCTACACCTTC
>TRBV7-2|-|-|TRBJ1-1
CASSLLGPDTQAFF
TGTGCCAGCAGCTTATTGGGTCCTGACACCCAAGCTTTCTTT
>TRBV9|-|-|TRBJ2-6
CASSVAGGGANVLTF
TGTGCCAGCAGCGTAGCGGGTGGTGGGGCCAACGTCCTGACTTTC
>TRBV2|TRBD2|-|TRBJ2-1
CASRTHSGSQKTSYYEQFF
TGTGCCAGCAGGACCCACAGCGGGAGTCAAAAAACCTCTTACTATGAGCAGTTCTTC
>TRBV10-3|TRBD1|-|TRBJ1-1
CAITQGVGPNTEAFF
TGTGCCATCACTCAGGGGGTTGGGCCGAACACTGAAGCTTTCTTT
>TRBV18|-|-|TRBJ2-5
CASSPVADQETQYF
TGTGCCAGCTCACCGGTAGCTGACCAAGAGACCCAGTACTTC
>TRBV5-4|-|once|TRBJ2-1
CASSSTRAGEQFF
TGTGCCAGCAGCTCGACCCGTGCAGGCGAGCAGTTCTTC
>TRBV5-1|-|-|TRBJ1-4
CASSLTGATNEKLFF
TGCGCCAGCAGCTTGACAGGTGCAACTAATGAAAAACTGTTTTTT
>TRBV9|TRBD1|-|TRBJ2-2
CASRGQGANTGELFF
TGTGCCAGCAGAGGCCAGGGGGCGAACACCGGGGAGCTGTTTTTT
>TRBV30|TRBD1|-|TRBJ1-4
CAWSAQGTAVEKLFF
TGTGCCTGGAGTGCACAGGGGACAGCTGTTGAAAAACTGTTTTTT
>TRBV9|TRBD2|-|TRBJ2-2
CASSPPASGRTGELFF
TGTGCCAGCAGCCCCCCTGCTAGCGGGAGAACCGGGGAGCTGTTTTTT
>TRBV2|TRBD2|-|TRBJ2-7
CASRGLAGGIYEQYF
TGTGCCAGCAGAGGCCTAGCGGGAGGAATCTACGAGCAGTACTTC